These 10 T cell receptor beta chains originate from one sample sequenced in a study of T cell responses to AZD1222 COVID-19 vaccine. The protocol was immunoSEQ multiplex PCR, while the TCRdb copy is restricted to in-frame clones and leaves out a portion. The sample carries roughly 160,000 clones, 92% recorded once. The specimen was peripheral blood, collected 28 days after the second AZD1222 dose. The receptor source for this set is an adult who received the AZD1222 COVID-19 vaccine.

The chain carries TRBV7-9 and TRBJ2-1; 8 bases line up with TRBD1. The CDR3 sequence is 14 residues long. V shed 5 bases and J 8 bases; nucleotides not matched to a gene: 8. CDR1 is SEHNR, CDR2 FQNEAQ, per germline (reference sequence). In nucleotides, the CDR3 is TGTGCCAGCAGCACCTGGACAGGGATGGATGAGCAGTTCTTC. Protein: CASSTWTGMDEQFF.

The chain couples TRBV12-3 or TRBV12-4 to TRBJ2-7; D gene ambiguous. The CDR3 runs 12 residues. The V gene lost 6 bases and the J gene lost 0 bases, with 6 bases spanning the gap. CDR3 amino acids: CASRSSSYEQYF. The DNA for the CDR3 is TGTGCCAGCAGGTCAAGCTCCTACGAGCAGTACTTC.

DNA of the CDR3: TGTGCCAGCCCCCAGGACAGGGAGGAGGACGAGCAGTACTTC. Residues: CASPQDREEDEQYF. J is TRBJ2-7 and V is TRBV25-1; 8 bases are a match to TRBD1. This CDR3 contains 14 residues. Germline assignment: CDR1 MGHDK and CDR2 SYGVNS. V lost 8 bases to trimming and J lost 5 bases; unmatched junction nucleotides: 11.

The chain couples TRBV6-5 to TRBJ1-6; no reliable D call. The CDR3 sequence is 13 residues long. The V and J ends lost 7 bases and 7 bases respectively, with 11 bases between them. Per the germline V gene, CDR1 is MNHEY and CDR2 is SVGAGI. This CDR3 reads CASKYQPNSPLHF. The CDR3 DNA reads TGTGCCAGCAAGTACCAACCGAATTCACCCCTCCACTTT.

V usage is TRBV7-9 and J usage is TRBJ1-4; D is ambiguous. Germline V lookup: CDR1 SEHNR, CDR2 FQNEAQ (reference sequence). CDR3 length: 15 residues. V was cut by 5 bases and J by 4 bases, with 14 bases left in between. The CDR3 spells CASSPRATNNEKLFF. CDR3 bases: TGTGCCAGCAGCCCCCGGGCCACAAATAATGAAAAACTGTTTTTT.

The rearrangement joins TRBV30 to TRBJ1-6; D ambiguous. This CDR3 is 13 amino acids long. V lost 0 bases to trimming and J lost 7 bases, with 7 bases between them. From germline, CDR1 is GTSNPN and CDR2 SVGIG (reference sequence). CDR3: CAWSVTDNSPLHF. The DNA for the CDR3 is TGTGCCTGGAGTGTAACGGACAATTCACCCCTCCACTTT.

The CDR3 is CASSPHGGKMNTEAFF. The CDR3 region has the DNA TGTGCCAGCTCACCTCATGGAGGCAAGATGAACACTGAAGCTTTCTTT. The chain is built from TRBV18 and TRBJ1-1; D gene ambiguous. Germline V gives CDR1 KGHSH, CDR2 LQKENI. CDR3 length: 16 residues. V lost 3 bases and J 0 bases, leaving 14 bases between the germline ends.

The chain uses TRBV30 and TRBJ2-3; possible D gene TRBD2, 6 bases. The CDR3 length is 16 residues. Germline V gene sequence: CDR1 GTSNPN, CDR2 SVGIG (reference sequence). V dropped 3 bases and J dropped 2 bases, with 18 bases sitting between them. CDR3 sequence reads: CAWREEGGWYTDTQYF. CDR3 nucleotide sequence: TGTGCCTGGAGGGAAGAGGGAGGTTGGTACACAGATACGCAGTATTTT.

CDR3 amino acids: CASSTRTGINSPLHF. Here the CDR3 DNA reads TGTGCCAGCAGCACCAGAACAGGGATTAATTCACCCCTCCACTTT. The chain employs TRBV7-2 and TRBJ1-6; a possible D gene is TRBD1 (6 bases). CDR3 size: 15 residues. Trimming shortened V by 5 bases and J by 6 bases, and 14 bases separated the two germline ends. CDR1 SGHTA and CDR2 FQGNSA come from the germline V gene.

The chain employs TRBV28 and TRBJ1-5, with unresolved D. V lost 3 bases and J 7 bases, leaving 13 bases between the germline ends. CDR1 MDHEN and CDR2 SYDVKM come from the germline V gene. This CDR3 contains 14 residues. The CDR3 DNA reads TGTGCCAGCAGTTTGGTCCCCCCGAGACAGCCCCAGCATTTT. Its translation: CASSLVPPRQPQHF.